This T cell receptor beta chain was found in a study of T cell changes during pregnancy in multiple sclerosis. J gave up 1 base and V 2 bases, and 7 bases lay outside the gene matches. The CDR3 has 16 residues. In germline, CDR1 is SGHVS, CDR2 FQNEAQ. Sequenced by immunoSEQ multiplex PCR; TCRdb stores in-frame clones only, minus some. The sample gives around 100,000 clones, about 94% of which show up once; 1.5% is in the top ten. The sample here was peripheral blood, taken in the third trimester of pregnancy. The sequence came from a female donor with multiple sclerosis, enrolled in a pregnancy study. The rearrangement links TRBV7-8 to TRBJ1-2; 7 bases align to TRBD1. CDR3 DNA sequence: TGTGCCAGCAGCTTATCGACAGGGATACTTAACTATGGCTACACCTTC. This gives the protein CASSLSTGILNYGYTF. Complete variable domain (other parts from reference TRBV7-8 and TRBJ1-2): GAGVSQSPRYKVAKRGQDVALRCDPISGHVSLFWYQQALGQGPEFLTYFQNEAQLDKSGLPSDRFFAERPEGSVSTLKIQRTQQEDSAVYLCASSLSTGILNYGYTFGSGTRLTVV.